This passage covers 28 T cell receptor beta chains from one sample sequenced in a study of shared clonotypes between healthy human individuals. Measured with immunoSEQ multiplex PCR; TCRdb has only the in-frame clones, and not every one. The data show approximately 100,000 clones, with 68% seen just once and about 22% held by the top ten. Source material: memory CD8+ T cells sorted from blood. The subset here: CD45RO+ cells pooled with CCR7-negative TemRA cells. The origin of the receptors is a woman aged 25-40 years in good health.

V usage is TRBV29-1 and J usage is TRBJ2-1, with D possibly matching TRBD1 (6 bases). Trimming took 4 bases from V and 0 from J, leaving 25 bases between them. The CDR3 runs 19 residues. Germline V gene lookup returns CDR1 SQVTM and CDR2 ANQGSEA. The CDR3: CSVGGADSLLRVSYNEQFF. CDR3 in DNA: TGCAGCGTTGGAGGGGCGGACAGCTTGTTGAGGGTCTCCTACAATGAGCAGTTCTTC.

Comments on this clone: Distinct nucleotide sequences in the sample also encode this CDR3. The chain's CDR3 is CASSFQISNQPQHF. The CDR3 bases are TGTGCCAGCAGTTTTCAAATTAGCAATCAGCCCCAGCATTTT. The chain is built from TRBV28 and TRBJ1-5; no definite D call. The CDR3 spans 14 residues. Deletions cut 3 bases from V and 0 bases from J, with 6 bases between. CDR1 MDHEN and CDR2 SYDVKM come from the germline V gene.

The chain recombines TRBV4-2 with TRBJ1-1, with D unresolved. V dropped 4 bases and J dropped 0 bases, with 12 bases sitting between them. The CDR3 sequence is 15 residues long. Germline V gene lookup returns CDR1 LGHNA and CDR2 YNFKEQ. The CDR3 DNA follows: TGTGCCAGCAGCCCTAAATACCTGGTGAACACTGAAGCTTTCTTT. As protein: CASSPKYLVNTEAFF.

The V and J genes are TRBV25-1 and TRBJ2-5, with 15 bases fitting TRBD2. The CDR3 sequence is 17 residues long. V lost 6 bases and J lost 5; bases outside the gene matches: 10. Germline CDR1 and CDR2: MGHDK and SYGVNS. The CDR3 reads CASRPGLAGGPWETQYF. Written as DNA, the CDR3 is TGTGCCAGCAGACCAGGACTAGCGGGAGGGCCGTGGGAGACCCAGTACTTC.

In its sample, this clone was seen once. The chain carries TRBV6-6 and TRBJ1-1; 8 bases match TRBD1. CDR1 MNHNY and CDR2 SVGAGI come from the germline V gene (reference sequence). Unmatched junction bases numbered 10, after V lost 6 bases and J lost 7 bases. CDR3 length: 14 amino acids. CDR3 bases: TGTGCCAGCAGCATTCCAGGGGGCCGAGGTGAAGCTTTCTTT. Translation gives CASSIPGGRGEAFF.

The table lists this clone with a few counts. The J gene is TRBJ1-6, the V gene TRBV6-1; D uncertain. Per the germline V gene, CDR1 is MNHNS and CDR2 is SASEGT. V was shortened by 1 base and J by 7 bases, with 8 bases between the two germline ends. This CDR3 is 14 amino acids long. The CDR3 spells CASSEGPTNSPLHF. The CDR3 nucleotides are TGTGCCAGCAGTGAAGGGCCAACCAATTCACCCCTCCACTTT.

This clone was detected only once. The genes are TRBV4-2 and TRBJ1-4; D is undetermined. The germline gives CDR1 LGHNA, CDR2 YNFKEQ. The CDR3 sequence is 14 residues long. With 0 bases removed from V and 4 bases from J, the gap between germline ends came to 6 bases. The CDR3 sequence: CASSQESRNEKLFF. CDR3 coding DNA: TGTGCCAGCAGCCAAGAGAGCCGTAATGAAAAACTGTTTTTT.

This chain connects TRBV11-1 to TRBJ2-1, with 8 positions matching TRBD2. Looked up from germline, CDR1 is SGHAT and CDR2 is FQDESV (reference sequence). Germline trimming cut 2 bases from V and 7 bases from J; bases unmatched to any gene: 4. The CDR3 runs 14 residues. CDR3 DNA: TGTGCCAGCAGCTTATTACTAGCGGAAAATGAGCAGTTCTTC. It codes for CASSLLLAENEQFF.

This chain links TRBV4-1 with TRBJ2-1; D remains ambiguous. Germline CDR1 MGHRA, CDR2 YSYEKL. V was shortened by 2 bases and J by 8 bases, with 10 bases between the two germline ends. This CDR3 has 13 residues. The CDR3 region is CASSQRASDEQFF. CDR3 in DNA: TGCGCCAGCAGCCAAAGGGCCTCGGATGAGCAGTTCTTC.

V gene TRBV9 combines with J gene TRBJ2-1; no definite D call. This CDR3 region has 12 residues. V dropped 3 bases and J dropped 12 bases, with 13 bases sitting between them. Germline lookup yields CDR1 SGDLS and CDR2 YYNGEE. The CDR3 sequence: CASSDNTVVQFF. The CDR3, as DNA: TGTGCCAGCAGCGACAACACTGTGGTGCAGTTCTTC.

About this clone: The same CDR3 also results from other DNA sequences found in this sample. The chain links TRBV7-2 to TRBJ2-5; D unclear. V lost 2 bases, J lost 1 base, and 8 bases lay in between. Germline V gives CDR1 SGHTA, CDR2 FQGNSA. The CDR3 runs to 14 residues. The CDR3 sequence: CASSLWTVQETQYF. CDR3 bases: TGTGCCAGCAGCTTATGGACCGTCCAAGAGACCCAGTACTTC.

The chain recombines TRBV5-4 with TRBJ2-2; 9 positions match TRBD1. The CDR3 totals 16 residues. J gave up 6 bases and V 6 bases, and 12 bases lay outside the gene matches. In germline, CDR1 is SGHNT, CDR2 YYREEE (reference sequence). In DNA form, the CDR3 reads TGTGCCAGCACCCTGCGGGGACAGGGTAATGCCGGGGAGCTGTTTTTT. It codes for CASTLRGQGNAGELFF.

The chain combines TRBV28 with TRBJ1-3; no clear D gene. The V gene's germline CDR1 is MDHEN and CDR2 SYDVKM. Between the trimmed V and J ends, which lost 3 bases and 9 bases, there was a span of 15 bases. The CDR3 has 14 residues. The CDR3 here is CASSLERLGGTIYF. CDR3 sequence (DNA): TGTGCCAGCAGTTTGGAACGGCTCGGAGGCACCATATATTTT.

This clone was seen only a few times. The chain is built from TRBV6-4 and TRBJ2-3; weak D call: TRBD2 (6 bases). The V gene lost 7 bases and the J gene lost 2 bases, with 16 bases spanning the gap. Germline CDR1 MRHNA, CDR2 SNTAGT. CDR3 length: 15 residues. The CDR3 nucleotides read TGTGCCAGCACCCGGTCGGCGGGGACCACAGATACGCAGTATTTT. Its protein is CASTRSAGTTDTQYF.

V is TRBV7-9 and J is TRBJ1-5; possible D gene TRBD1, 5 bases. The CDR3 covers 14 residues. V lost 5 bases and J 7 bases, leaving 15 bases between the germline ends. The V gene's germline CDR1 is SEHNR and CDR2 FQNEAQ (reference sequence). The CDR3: CASSPGTDEQPQHF. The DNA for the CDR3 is TGTGCCAGCAGCCCTGGGACCGACGAGCAGCCCCAGCATTTT.

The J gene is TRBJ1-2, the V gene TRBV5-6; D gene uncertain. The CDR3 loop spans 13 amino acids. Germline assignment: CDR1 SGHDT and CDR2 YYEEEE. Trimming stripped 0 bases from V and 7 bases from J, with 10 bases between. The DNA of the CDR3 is TGTGCCAGCAGCTTGGTACCCAAGGCTGGCTACACCTTC. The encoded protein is CASSLVPKAGYTF.

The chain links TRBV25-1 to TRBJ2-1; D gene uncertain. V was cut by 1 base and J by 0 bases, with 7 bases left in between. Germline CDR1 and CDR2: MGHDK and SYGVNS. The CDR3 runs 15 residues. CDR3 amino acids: CASSESNSSYNEQFF. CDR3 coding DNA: TGTGCCAGCAGTGAATCTAACAGCTCCTACAATGAGCAGTTCTTC.

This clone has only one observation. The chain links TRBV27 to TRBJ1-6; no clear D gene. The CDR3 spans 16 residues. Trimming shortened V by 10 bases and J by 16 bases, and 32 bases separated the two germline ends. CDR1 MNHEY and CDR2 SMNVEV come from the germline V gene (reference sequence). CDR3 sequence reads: CATPSKTEHSAPELHF. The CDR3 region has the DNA TGTGCCACCCCCTCAAAGACGGAACATTCGGCCCCCGAGCTCCACTTT.

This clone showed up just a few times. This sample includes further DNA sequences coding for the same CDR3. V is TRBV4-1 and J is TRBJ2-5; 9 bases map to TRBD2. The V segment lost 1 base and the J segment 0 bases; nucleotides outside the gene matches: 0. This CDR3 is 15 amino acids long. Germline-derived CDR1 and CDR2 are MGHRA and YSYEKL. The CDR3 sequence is CASSQVAGDQETQYF. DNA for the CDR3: TGCGCCAGCAGCCAAGTAGCGGGGGACCAAGAGACCCAGTACTTC.

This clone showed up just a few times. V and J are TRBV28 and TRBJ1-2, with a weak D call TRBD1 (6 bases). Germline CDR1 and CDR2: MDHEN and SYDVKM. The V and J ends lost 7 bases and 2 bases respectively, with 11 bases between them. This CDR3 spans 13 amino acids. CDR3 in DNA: TGTGCCAGCACCCTCGACAGGAACTATGGCTACACCTTC. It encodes CASTLDRNYGYTF.

CDR3 loop: CASSPPGISGNTIYF. CDR3 nucleotides: TGTGCCAGCAGCCCGCCGGGGATCTCAGGAAACACCATATATTTT. The chain combines TRBV9 with TRBJ1-3; D call uncertain. CDR3 length: 15 residues. Germline V gene data show CDR1 as SGDLS and CDR2 as YYNGEE. Trimming pared 4 bases from V and 4 bases from J, leaving 15 bases between. The whole variable domain, filled in from reference TRBV9 and TRBJ1-3, reads DSGVTQTPKHLITATGQRVTLRCSPRSGDLSVYWYQQSLDQGLQFLIQYYNGEERAKGNILERFSAQQFPDLHSELNLSSLELGDSALYFCASSPPGISGNTIYFGEGSWLTVV.

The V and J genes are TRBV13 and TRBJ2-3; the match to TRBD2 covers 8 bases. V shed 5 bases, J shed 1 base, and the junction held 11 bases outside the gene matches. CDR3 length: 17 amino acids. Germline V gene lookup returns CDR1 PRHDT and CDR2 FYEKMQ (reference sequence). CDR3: CASSITQSGRGTDTQYF. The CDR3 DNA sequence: TGTGCCAGCAGCATAACACAGAGCGGGAGAGGCACAGATACGCAGTATTTT.

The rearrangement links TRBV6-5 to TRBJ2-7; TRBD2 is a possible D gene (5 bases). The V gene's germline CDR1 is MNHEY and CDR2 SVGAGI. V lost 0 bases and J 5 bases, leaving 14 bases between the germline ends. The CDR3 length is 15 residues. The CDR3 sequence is CASSYSNQFGDEQYF. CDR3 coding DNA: TGTGCCAGCAGTTACTCGAACCAGTTCGGGGACGAGCAGTACTTC.

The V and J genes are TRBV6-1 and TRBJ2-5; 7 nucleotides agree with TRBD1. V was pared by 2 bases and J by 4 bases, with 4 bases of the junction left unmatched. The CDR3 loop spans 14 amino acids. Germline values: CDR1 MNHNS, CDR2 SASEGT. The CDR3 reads CASSEYRGTETQYF. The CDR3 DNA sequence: TGTGCCAGCAGTGAATACAGGGGTACAGAGACCCAGTACTTC.

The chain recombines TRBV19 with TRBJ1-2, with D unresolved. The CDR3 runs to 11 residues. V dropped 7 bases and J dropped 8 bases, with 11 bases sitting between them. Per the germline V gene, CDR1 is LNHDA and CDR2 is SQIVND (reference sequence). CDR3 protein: CASNNRGGYTF. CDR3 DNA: TGTGCCAGTAACAACCGCGGGGGCTACACCTTC.

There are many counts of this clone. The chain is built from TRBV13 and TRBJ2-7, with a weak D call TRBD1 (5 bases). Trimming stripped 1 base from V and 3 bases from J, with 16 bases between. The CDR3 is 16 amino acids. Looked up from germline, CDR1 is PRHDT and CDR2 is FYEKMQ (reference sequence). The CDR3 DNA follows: TGTGCCAGCAGCTTAGAAGGGGCCGTTTCGGGCTACGAGCAGTACTTC. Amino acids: CASSLEGAVSGYEQYF.

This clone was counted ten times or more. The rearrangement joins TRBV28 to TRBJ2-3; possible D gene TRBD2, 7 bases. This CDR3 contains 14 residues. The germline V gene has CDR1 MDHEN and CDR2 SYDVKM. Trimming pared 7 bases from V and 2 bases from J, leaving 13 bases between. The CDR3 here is CASKGGGDTDTQYF. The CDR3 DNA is TGTGCCAGCAAGGGAGGGGGGGACACAGATACGCAGTATTTT.

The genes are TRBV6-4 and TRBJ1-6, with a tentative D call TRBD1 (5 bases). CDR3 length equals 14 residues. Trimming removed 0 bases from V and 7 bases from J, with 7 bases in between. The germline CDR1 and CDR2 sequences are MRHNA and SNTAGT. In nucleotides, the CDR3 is TGTGCCAGCAGTGACTCACAGGAAAATTCACCCCTCCACTTT. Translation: CASSDSQENSPLHF.